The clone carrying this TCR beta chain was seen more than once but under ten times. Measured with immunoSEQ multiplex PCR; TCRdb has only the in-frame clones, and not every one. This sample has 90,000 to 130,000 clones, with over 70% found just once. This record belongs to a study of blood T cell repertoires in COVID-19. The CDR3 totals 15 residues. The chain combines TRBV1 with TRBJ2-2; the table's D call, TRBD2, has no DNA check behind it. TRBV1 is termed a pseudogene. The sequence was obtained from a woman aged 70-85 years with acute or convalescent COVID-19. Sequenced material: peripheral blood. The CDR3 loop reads CTSSQEGLNTGELFF. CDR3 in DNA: TGCACCAGCAGCCAAGAGGGACTAAACACCGGGGAGCTGTTTTTT.